The 8 T cell receptor beta chains in this list originate from one sample, sequenced in a study of OX40 agonist ivuxolimab in advanced cancers. This table comes from immunoSEQ multiplex PCR, and its TCRdb copy is limited to in-frame clones, with some not included. The sample records tens of thousands of clones, around four fifths being singletons. This specimen was CD4+ or CD8+ T cells sorted from blood, taken in a trial of the OX40 agonist ivuxolimab. These receptors all stem from an adult with an advanced solid tumor such as melanoma, head and neck, liver or kidney cancer.

This clone was seen once. The genes are TRBV18 and TRBJ2-5; 7 nucleotides match TRBD1. The CDR3 is 14 residues long. The germline V gene encodes CDR1 KGHSH and CDR2 LQKENI. The J segment lost 5 bases and the V segment lost 5 bases, leaving 8 bases of the junction unmatched. The CDR3 loop reads CASSERQGRETQYF. The CDR3 nucleotides read TGTGCCAGCTCAGAGAGACAGGGACGGGAGACCCAGTACTTC.

The rearrangement uses TRBV6-1 and TRBJ2-7, with D possibly TRBD1 on 6 matching bases. The CDR3 has 11 residues. Trimming stripped 3 bases from V and 10 bases from J, with 10 bases between. Germline V gene sequence: CDR1 MNHNS, CDR2 SASEGT. CDR3 in amino acids: CASSDPDRQYF. The CDR3 coding sequence is TGTGCCAGCAGTGATCCGGACAGACAGTACTTC.

The chain uses TRBV18 and TRBJ2-7, with D perhaps given as TRBD1 or TRBD2 (6 bases each). V shed 3 bases and J shed 1 base, with 10 bases lying between them. The CDR3 is 14 residues long. The germline gives CDR1 KGHSH, CDR2 LQKENI. Here the CDR3 reads CASSPRDMSYEQYF. DNA of the CDR3: TGTGCCAGCTCACCGCGGGACATGTCCTACGAGCAGTACTTC.

The CDR3: CASSRVDGELFF. The DNA of the CDR3 is TGTGCCAGCAGCCGAGTCGACGGGGAGCTGTTTTTT. The gene calls are TRBV11-3 and TRBJ2-2, with D hard to call. Germline values: CDR1 SGHNT, CDR2 YENEEA. The CDR3 extends over 12 amino acids. Trimming pared 5 bases from V and 7 bases from J, leaving 8 bases between.

The CDR3 is CASSLQGSYNSPLHF. The CDR3 bases are TGTGCCAGCAGTTTACAGGGAAGCTATAATTCACCCCTCCACTTT. V is TRBV27 and J is TRBJ1-6; a possible D gene is TRBD1 (5 bases). CDR3 size: 15 residues. The germline V gene encodes CDR1 MNHEY and CDR2 SMNVEV (reference sequence). Trimming removed 2 bases at V and 3 bases at J, with 8 bases between.

A few counts support this clone. V gene TRBV7-9 combines with J gene TRBJ1-1; D ambiguous. V lost 3 bases and J lost 0, with 5 bases in between. CDR3 length equals 13 residues. Germline loops: CDR1 SEHNR, CDR2 FQNEAQ (reference sequence). The DNA for the CDR3 is TGTGCCAGCAGCTTTAGCATGAACACTGAAGCTTTCTTT. It translates to CASSFSMNTEAFF.

This clone was seen a handful of times. The rearrangement links TRBV7-2 to TRBJ2-1; weak D call: TRBD1 (6 bases). The V end lost 5 bases, the J end lost 0 bases, and 14 bases lay between the germline ends. The germline gives CDR1 SGHTA, CDR2 FQGNSA. The CDR3 is 16 residues long. The CDR3 DNA sequence: TGTGCCAGCAGCAGAAAAAGGGGGAACTCCTACAATGAGCAGTTCTTC. Translated: CASSRKRGNSYNEQFF.

As to this clone: Other nucleotide sequences from this sample produce the same CDR3. The chain combines TRBV18 with TRBJ2-7; 7 bases align to TRBD2. Germline V gene sequence: CDR1 KGHSH, CDR2 LQKENI. The CDR3 runs 14 residues. Germline trimming cut 3 bases from V and 4 bases from J; bases unmatched to any gene: 6. The CDR3 DNA reads TGTGCCAGCTCACCGGAGGGGAGGGGTTACGAGCAGTACTTC. This gives the protein CASSPEGRGYEQYF. The full variable domain, rest sourced from reference TRBV18 and TRBJ2-7, is NAGVMQNPRHLVRRRGQEARLRCSPMKGHSHVYWYRQLPEEGLKFMVYLQKENIIDESGMPKERFSAEFPKEGPSILRIQQVVRGDSAAYFCASSPEGRGYEQYFGPGTRLTVT.